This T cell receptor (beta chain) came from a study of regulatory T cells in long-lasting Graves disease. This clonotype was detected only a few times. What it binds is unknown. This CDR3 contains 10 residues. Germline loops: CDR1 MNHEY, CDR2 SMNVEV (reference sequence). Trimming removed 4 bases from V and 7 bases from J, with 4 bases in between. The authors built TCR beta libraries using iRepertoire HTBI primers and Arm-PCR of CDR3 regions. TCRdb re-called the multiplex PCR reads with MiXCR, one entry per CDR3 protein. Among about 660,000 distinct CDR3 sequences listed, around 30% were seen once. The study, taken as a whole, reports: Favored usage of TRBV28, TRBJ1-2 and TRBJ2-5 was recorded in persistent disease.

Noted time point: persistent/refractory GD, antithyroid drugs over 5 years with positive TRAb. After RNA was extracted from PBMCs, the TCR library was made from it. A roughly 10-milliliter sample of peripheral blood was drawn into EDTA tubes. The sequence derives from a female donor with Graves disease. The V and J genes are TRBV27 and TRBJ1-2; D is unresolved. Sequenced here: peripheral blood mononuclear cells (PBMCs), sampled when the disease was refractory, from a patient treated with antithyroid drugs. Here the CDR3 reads CASSSGGYTF. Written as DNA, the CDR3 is TGTGCCAGCAGTTCCGGTGGCTACACCTTC.